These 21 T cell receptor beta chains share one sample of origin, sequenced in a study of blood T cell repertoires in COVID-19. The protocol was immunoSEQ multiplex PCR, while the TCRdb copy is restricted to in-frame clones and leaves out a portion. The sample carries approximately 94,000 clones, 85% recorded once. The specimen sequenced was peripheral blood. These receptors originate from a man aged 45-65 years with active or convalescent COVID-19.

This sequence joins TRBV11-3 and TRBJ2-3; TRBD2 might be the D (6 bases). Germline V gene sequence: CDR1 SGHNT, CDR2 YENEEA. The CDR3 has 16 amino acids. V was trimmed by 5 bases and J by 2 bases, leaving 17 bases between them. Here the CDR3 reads CASSGERASNTDTQYF. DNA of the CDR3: TGTGCCAGCAGCGGGGAGCGGGCCTCTAACACAGATACGCAGTATTTT. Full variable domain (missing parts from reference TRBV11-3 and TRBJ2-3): EAGVVQSPRYKIIEKKQPVAFWCNPISGHNTLYWYLQNLGQGPELLIRYENEEAVDDSQLPKDRFSAERLKGVDSTLKIQPAELGDSAVYLCASSGERASNTDTQYFGPGTRLTVL.

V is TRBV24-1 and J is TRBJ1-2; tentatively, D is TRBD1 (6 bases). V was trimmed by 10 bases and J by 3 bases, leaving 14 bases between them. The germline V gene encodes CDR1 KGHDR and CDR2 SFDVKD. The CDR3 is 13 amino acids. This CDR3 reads CATSGGPDYGYTF. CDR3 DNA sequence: TGTGCCACGAGCGGGGGGCCTGACTATGGCTACACCTTC.

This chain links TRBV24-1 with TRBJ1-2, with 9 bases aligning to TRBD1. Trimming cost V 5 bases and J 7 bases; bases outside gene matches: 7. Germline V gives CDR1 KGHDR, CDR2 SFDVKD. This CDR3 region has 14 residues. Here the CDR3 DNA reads TGTGCCACCAGTGTGGGACAGGGACGCGGTGGCTACACCTTC. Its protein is CATSVGQGRGGYTF.

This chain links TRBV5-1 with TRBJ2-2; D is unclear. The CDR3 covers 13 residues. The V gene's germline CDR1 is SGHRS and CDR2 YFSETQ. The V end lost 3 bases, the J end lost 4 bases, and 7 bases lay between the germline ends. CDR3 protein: CASSSTVTGELFF. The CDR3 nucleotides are TGCGCCAGCAGCTCGACTGTCACCGGGGAGCTGTTTTTT. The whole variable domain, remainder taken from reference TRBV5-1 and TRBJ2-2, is KAGVTQTPRYLIKTRGQQVTLSCSPISGHRSVSWYQQTPGQGLQFLFEYFSETQRNKGNFPGRFSGRQFSNSRSEMNVSTLELGDSALYLCASSSTVTGELFFGEGSRLTVL.

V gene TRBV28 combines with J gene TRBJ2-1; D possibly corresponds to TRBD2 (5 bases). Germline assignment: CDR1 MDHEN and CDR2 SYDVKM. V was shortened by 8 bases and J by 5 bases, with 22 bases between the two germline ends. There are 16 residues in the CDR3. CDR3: CASYSNLAHLNNEQFF. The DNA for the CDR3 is TGTGCCAGCTATTCCAACTTAGCGCACCTCAACAATGAGCAGTTCTTC.

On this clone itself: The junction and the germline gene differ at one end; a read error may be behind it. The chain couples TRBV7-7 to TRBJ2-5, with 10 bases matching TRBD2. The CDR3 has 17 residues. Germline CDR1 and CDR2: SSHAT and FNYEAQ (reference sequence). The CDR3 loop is CASSLVASGSAGETQYF. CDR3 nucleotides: TGTGCTAGCAGCTTAGTCGCTAGCGGGAGTGCAGGGGAGACCCAGTACTTC.

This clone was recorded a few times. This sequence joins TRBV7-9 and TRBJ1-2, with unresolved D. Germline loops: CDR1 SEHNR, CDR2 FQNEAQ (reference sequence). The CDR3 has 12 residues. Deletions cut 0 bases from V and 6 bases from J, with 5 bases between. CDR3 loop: CASSLASDGYTF. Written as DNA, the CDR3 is TGTGCCAGCAGCTTAGCCAGTGATGGCTACACCTTC.

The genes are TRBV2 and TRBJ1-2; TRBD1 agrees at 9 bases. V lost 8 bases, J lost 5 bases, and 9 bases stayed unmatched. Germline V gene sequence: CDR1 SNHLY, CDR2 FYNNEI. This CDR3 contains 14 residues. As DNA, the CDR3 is TGTGCCAGCGGGGGGACAGGGCCCGGGTATGGCTACACCTTC. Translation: CASGGTGPGYGYTF.

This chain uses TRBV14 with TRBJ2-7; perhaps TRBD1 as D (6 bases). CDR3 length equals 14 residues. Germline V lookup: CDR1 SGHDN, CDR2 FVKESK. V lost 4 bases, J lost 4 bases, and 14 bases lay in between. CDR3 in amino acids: CASSLEPGVYEQYF. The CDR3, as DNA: TGTGCCAGCAGCCTAGAGCCAGGGGTTTACGAGCAGTACTTC.

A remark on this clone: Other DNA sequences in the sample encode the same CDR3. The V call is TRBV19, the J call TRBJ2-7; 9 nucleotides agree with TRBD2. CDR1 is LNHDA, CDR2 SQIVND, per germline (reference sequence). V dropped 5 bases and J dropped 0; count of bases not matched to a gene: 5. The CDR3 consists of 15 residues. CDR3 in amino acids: CASSPRSGSSYEQYF. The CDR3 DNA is TGTGCCAGTAGTCCCCGTAGCGGGAGCTCCTACGAGCAGTACTTC. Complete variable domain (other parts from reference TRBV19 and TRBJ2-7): DGGITQSPKYLFRKEGQNVTLSCEQNLNHDAMYWYRQDPGQGLRLIYYSQIVNDFQKGDIAEGYSVSREKKESFPLTVTSAQKNPTAFYLCASSPRSGSSYEQYFGPGTRLTVT.

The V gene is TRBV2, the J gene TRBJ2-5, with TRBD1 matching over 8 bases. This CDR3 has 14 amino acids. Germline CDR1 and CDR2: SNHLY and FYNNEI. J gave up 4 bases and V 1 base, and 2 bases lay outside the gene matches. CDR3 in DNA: TGTGCCAGCAGTGAAGTTACAGGGGGAGAGACCCAGTACTTC. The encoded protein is CASSEVTGGETQYF. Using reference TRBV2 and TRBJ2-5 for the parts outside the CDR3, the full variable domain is EPEVTQTPSHQVTQMGQEVILRCVPISNHLYFYWYRQILGQKVEFLVSFYNNEISEKSEIFDDQFSVERPDGSNFTLKIRSTKLEDSAMYFCASSEVTGGETQYFGPGTRLLVL.

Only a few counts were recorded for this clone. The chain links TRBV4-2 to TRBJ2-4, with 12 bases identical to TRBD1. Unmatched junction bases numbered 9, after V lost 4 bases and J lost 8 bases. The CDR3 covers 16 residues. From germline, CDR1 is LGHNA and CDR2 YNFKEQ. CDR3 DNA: TGTGCCAGCAGCCCCTCCGGGACAGGGGGCCGGGACATTCAGTACTTC. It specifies CASSPSGTGGRDIQYF.

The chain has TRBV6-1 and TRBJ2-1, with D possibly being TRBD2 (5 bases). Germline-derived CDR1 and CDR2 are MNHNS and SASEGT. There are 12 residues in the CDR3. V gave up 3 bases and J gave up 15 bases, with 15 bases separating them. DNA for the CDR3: TGTGCCAGCAGTGATTGGGCCTCTCGGGGGTTCTTC. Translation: CASSDWASRGFF.

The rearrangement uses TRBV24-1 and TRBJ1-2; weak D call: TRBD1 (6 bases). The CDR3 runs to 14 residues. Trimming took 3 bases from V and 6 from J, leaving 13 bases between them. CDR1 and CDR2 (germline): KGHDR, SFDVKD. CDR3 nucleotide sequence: TGTGCCACCAGTGATCCACAGGGTTGGGATGGCTACACCTTC. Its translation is CATSDPQGWDGYTF.

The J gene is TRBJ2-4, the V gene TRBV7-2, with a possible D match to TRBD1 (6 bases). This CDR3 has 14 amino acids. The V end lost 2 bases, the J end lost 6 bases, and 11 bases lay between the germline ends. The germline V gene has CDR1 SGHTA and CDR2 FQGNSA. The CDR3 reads CASSLSRGANIQYF. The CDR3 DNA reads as TGTGCCAGCAGCTTATCCAGGGGTGCAAACATTCAGTACTTC. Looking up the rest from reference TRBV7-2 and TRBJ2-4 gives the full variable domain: GAGVSQSPSNKVTEKGKDVELRCDPISGHTALYWYRQSLGQGLEFLIYFQGNSAPDKSGLPSDRFSAERTGGSVSTLTIQRTQQEDSAVYLCASSLSRGANIQYFGAGTRLSVL.

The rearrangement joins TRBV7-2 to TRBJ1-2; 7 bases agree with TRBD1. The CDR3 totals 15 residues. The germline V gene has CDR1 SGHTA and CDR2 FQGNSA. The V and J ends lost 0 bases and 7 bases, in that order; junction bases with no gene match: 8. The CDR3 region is CASSLARAGGRGYTF. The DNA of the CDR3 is TGTGCCAGCAGCTTAGCGCGGGCAGGGGGACGTGGCTACACCTTC.

CDR3 region: CASSYWTGGQPQHF. The CDR3 bases are TGTGCCAGCAGTTACTGGACAGGGGGTCAGCCCCAGCATTTT. The rearrangement joins TRBV6-5 to TRBJ1-5, with TRBD1 matching 10 bases. The CDR3 covers 14 residues. V was pared by 1 base and J by 6 bases, with 0 bases of the junction left unmatched. Per germline, CDR1 MNHEY and CDR2 SVGAGI.

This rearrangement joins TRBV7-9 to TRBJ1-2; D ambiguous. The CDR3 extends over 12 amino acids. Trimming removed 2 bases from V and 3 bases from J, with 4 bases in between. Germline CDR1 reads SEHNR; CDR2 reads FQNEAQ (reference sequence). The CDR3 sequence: CASSLTDYGYTF. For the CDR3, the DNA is TGTGCCAGCAGCTTAACGGACTATGGCTACACCTTC.

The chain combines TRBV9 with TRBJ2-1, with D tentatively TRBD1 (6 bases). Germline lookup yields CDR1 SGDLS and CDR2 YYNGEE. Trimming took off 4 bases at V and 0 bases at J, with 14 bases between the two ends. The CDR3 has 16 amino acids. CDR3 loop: CASSNSGDPSYNEQFF. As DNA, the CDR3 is TGTGCCAGCAGCAATTCAGGGGACCCCTCCTACAATGAGCAGTTCTTC.

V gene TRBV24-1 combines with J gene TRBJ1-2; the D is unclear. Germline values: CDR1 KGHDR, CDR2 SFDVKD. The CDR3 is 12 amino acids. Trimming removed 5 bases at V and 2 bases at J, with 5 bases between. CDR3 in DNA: TGTGCCACCAGTGCGGAGAACTATGGCTACACCTTC. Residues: CATSAENYGYTF.

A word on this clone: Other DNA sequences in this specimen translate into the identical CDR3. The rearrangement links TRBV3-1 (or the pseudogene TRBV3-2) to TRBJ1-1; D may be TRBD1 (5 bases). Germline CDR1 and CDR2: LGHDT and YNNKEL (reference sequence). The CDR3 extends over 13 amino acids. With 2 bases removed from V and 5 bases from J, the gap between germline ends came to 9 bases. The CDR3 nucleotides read TGTGCCAGCAGCCAACAGGGCGGAACTGAAGCTTTCTTT. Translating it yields CASSQQGGTEAFF.